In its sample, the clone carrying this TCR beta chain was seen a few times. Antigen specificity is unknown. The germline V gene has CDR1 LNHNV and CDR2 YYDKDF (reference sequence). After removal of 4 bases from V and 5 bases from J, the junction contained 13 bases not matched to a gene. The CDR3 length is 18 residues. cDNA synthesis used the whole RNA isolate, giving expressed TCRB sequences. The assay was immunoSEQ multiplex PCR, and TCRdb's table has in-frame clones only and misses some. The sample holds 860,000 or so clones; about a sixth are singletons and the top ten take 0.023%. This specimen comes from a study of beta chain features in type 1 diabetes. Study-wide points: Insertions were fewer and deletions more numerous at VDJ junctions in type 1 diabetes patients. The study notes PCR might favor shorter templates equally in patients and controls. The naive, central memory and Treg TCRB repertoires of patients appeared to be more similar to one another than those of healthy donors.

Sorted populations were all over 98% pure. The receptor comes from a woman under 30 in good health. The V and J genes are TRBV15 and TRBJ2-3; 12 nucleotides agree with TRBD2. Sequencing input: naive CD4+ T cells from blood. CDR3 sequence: CATSKPSGRANEIDTQYF. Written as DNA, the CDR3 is TGTGCCACCAGCAAACCTAGCGGGAGGGCCAATGAAATAGATACGCAGTATTTT.